The subject of this entry is one T cell receptor (beta chain). These data originate in a study of T cell changes during pregnancy in multiple sclerosis. The CDR3 runs to 16 residues. V lost 5 bases and J lost 4, with 21 bases in between. Germline V lookup: CDR1 SGHTA, CDR2 FQGNSA. TCRdb's copy holds only in-frame clones and misses some; the assay was immunoSEQ multiplex PCR. The sample lists some 96,000 clones, 92% occurring once. V and J are TRBV7-2 and TRBJ2-7; no clear D. This TCR came from a female donor with multiple sclerosis, enrolled in a pregnancy study. The sample in question was peripheral blood, obtained after pregnancy. The DNA for the CDR3 is TGTGCCAGCAGCCGAACGACAAACCCGTTACCATACGAGCAGTACTTC. Amino acids: CASSRTTNPLPYEQYF. The complete variable domain, with remaining parts taken from reference TRBV7-2 and TRBJ2-7, reads GAGVSQSPSNKVTEKGKDVELRCDPISGHTALYWYRQSLGQGLEFLIYFQGNSAPDKSGLPSDRFSAERTGGSVSTLTIQRTQQEDSAVYLCASSRTTNPLPYEQYFGPGTRLTVT.